The present entry profiles one TCR beta chain with its context. Sequencing used immunoSEQ multiplex PCR; TCRdb keeps in-frame clones, though not all of them. Found here are about 230,000 clones, approximately 87% of them singletons; the top ten hold around 2.5%. The sample belongs to a study of blood T cell repertoires in COVID-19. The CDR3 contains 15 residues. V lost 3 bases, J lost 7 bases, and 11 bases stayed unmatched. Germline assignment: CDR1 SGDLS and CDR2 YYNGEE. The clonotype originates from a woman in her 70s with active or convalescent COVID-19. V is TRBV9 and J is TRBJ2-7, with 9 bases identical to TRBD2. Sequencing was done on a sample of peripheral blood. The CDR3 DNA reads TGTGCCAGCAGCGGGGGCGGGGGGGCGGTTTGGGAGCAGTACTTC. Protein product: CASSGGGGAVWEQYF.